This T cell receptor (beta chain) was found in a study of OX40 agonist ivuxolimab in advanced cancers. Looking at the study overall: Age averaged around 60 years (range about 20 to 80), and more than 80% were male. Roughly two fifths of patients had received prior checkpoint inhibitor therapy.

About this clone: The antigen is unknown.

Using immunoSEQ multiplex PCR, the repertoire was profiled, and TCRdb retains in-frame clones only, with some absent. The sample has 25,000 or so clones, approximately 89% seen once. The study's findings and limits: Which antigen the expanded peripheral T cells recognized is unknown.

This clonotype was sampled from an adult with an advanced solid tumor such as melanoma, head and neck, liver or kidney cancer. Specimen: CD4+ or CD8+ T cells sorted from blood, collected in a trial of the OX40 agonist ivuxolimab.

In DNA form, the CDR3 reads TGTGCCAGCAGCTTAGCGCAGGGAGGAAATGAGCAGTTCTTC. Translating gives CASSLAQGGNEQFF. The chain links TRBV7-2 to TRBJ2-1; a weak D match, TRBD2 (6 bases). This CDR3 has 14 amino acids. V was trimmed by 0 bases and J by 7 bases, leaving 10 bases between them. CDR1 is SGHTA and CDR2 is FQGNSA in the germline V gene.